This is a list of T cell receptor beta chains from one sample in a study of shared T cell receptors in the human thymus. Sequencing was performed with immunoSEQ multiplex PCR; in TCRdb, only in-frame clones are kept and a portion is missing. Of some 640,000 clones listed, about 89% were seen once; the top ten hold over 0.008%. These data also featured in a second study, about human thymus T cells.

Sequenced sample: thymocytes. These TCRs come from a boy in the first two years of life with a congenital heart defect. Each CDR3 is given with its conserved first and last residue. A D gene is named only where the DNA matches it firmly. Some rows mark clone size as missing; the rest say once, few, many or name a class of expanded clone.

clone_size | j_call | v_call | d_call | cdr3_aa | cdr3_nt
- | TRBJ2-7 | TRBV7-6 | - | CASSLRDSYEQYF | TGTGCCAGCAGCTTGCGAGACTCCTACGAGCAGTACTTC
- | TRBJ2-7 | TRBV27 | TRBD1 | CASSLSRQGNEQYF | TGTGCCAGCAGTTTATCTCGACAGGGCAACGAGCAGTACTTC
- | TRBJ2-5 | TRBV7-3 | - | CASAPGPIQETQYF | TGTGCCAGCGCTCCGGGTCCTATCCAAGAGACCCAGTACTTC
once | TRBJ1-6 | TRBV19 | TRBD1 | CASSTYWDRGQRSPLHF | TGTGCCAGTAGTACCTACTGGGACAGGGGCCAGCGGTCACCCCTCCACTTT
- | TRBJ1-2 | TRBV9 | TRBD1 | CASSADTGDYGYTF | TGTGCCAGCAGCGCCGATACAGGGGACTATGGCTACACCTTC
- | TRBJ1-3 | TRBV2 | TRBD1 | CASTMSRDRGMGSGNTIYF | TGTGCCAGCACCATGTCCCGGGACAGGGGAATGGGCTCTGGAAACACCATATATTTT
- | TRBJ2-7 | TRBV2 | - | CASSDILGGAEYEQYF | TGTGCCAGCAGTGACATCCTAGGGGGGGCCGAGTACGAGCAGTACTTC
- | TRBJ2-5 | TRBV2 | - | CASSEVARGGRETQYF | TGTGCCAGCAGTGAAGTTGCCAGGGGTGGTCGGGAGACCCAGTACTTC
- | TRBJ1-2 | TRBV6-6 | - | CASSYSEREYGYTF | TGTGCCAGCAGTTACTCGGAACGGGAATATGGCTACACCTTC
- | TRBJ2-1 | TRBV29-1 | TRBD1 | CSVPPSGGRVEQFF | TGCAGCGTTCCACCTTCAGGGGGCAGGGTTGAGCAGTTCTTC
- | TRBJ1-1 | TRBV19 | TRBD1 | CASSLRGQGRTNTEAFF | TGTGCCAGTAGTTTGCGGGGACAGGGGAGGACTAACACTGAAGCTTTCTTT
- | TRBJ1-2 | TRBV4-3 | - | CASSQEADNTNYGYTF | TGCGCCAGCAGCCAAGAAGCCGACAATACTAACTATGGCTACACCTTC
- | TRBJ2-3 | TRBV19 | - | CASSIGPPRADTQYF | TGTGCCAGTAGTATCGGTCCCCCACGCGCAGATACGCAGTATTTT
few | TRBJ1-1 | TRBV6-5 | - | CASSYSSRPMNTEAFF | TGTGCCAGCAGTTACTCTTCCAGGCCTATGAACACTGAAGCTTTCTTT
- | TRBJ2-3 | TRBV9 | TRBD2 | CASSVDSAGGTDTQYF | TGTGCCAGCAGCGTAGATTCAGCGGGGGGCACAGATACGCAGTATTTT
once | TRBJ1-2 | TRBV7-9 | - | CASSLPSGSVQHGYTF | TGTGCCAGCAGCTTACCGTCAGGTTCGGTCCAGCATGGCTACACCTTC
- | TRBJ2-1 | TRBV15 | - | CATSRGTGHLSYNEQFF | TGTGCCACCAGCAGAGGTACGGGACACCTCTCCTACAATGAGCAGTTCTTC
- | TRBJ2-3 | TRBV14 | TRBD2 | CASSLPSGGHTDTQYF | TGTGCCAGCAGCCTTCCTAGCGGGGGACACACAGATACGCAGTATTTT
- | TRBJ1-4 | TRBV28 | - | CASSPDRETNQAPYLNEKLFF | TGTGCCAGCAGCCCGGACCGGGAAACTAATCAAGCACCTTACCTTAATGAAAAACTGTTTTTT
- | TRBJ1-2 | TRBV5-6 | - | CASSSPPTGHYGYTF | TGTGCCAGCAGCTCTCCCCCTACAGGGCACTATGGCTACACCTTC
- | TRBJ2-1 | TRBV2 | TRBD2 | CASGTSDYYNEQFF | TGTGCCAGCGGAACTAGCGACTACTACAATGAGCAGTTCTTC
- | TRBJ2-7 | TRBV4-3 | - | CASSQGQGTPYEQYF | TGCGCCAGCAGCCAAGGGCAGGGGACCCCCTACGAGCAGTACTTC
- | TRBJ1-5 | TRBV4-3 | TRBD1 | CASSQDFGTGSFEQPQHF | TGCGCCAGCAGCCAAGATTTCGGGACAGGGAGTTTTGAACAGCCCCAGCATTTT
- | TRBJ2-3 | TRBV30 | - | CAWSHYPVLFDTQYF | TGTGCCTGGAGTCACTACCCGGTCCTCTTCGATACGCAGTATTTT
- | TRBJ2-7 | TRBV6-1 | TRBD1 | CASSEGGQGLPPYEQYF | TGTGCCAGCAGTGAAGGGGGACAGGGCCTACCTCCCTACGAGCAGTACTTC
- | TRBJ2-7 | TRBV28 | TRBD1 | CASSLNHRGLIDSCEQYF | TGTGCCAGCAGTTTAAACCACAGGGGGCTCATCGACAGCTGCGAGCAGTACTTC
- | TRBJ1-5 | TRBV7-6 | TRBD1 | CASSLQGGQPQHF | TGTGCCAGCAGCTTACAGGGGGGCCAGCCCCAGCATTTT
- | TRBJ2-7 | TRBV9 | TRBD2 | CASSPRNGGADYEQYF | TGTGCCAGCAGCCCCCGAAACGGGGGGGCAGACTACGAGCAGTACTTC
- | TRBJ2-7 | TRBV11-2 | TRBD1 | CASSSQTGVKYLFQYEQYF | TGTGCCAGCAGCAGTCAGACAGGGGTAAAATACCTCTTCCAGTACGAGCAGTACTTC
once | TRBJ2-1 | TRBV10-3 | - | CAIRGHPNEQFF | TGTGCCATCAGGGGACACCCCAATGAGCAGTTCTTC
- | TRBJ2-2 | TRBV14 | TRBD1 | CASSERTGGTGELFF | TGTGCCAGCAGCGAGAGGACAGGGGGCACCGGGGAGCTGTTTTTT
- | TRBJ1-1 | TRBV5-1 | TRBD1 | CASSKDRGRSGWTEAFF | TGCGCCAGCAGCAAGGACAGGGGGCGCTCAGGTTGGACTGAAGCTTTCTTT
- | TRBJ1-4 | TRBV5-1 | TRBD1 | CASSLAGTGTEKLFF | TGCGCCAGCAGCTTGGCCGGGACAGGGACAGAAAAACTGTTTTTT
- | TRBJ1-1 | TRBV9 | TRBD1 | CASSVGDRDRRTTEAFF | TGTGCCAGCAGCGTGGGGGACAGGGATCGAAGGACCACTGAAGCTTTCTTT
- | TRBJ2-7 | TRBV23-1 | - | CASSRFPGSSYEQYF | TGCGCCAGCAGTCGTTTCCCGGGAAGCTCCTACGAGCAGTACTTC
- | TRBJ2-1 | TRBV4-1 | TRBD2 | CASSQALLAGVPNEQFF | TGCGCCAGCAGCCAAGCCTTACTAGCGGGGGTCCCCAATGAGCAGTTCTTC
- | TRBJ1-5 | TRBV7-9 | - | CASGRAGQPQHF | TGTGCCAGCGGCAGGGCTGGTCAGCCCCAGCATTTT
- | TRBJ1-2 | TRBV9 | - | CASSTQRSDGYTF | TGTGCCAGCAGCACCCAGCGGTCGGACGGCTACACCTTC
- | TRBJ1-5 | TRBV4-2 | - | CASSQDSETPRSGNQPQHF | TGTGCCAGCAGCCAAGATAGTGAGACTCCAAGGTCCGGCAATCAGCCCCAGCATTTT
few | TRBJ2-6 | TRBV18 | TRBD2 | CASSPDSRTSGRPSWANVLTF | TGTGCCAGCTCACCGGACAGTAGGACTAGCGGGAGGCCCTCCTGGGCCAACGTCCTGACTTTC
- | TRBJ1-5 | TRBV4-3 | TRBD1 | CASSQGRDRPYNQPQHF | TGCGCCAGCAGCCAAGGGCGGGACAGGCCTTACAATCAGCCCCAGCATTTT
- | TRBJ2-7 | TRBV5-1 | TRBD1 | CASWDRSYEQYF | TGCGCCAGCTGGGACAGGTCCTACGAGCAGTACTTC
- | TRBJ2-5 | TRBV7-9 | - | CASSPRPQEETQYF | TGTGCCAGCAGCCCTCGGCCCCAGGAAGAGACCCAGTACTTC
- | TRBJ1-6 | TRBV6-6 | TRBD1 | CASRTTGGEIHSPLHF | TGTGCCAGCAGAACTACAGGGGGCGAGATACATTCACCCCTCCACTTT